This T cell receptor beta chain was captured by sequencing in a study of blood T cell repertoires in COVID-19 (dated by TCRdb to about 2020). Background for the entire study: Collaborator samples came from the United States, Italy and Spain and covered acute and convalescent phases of COVID-19. The material from the prospective study consisted of cDNA or gDNA derived from T cells, B-cell-depleted T cells, or PBMCs. A de-identified subject ID, COVID-19 status, age in years and sex were almost always included in the sample metadata. The repertoires were released in a freely available public database intended as a resource for research on the immune response to SARS-CoV-2. Where available, HLA class I and class II types were obtained from metadata supplied by the sample provider rather than from assay-based typing. Subjects who had been exposed to COVID-19, were actively infected with it, or had recovered from it provided the deeply sampled blood TCRbeta repertoires that made up the dataset. The samples were drawn from two sources: the first 160 participants of the ongoing ImmuneRACE study, and some 1,300 subjects contributed by 6 global collaborators.

The immunoSEQ Assay, a bias-controlled multiplex PCR, was used to amplify TCRbeta CDR3 regions from genomic DNA. The study's own analysis went as follows. The number of nucleated cells in each sample was estimated from the amplification of reference gene primers within the assay. Sequence reads were collapsed and filtered to measure the absolute abundance of every unique TCRbeta CDR3 rearrangement. Productive Simpson clonality was computed per sample as the square root of Simpson's diversity index over productive rearrangements. TCRdb retrieved this table from immuneACCESS and kept in-frame rearrangements only. Not all clones are present; in checked studies, unresolved V genes account for under half, and no reason is known for the remainder. V and J calls and clone size are those listed in that table; D and trimming were worked out from the DNA. A total of about 76,000 clones appear in this sample, approximately 80% of them only once. Approximately 12% of the sample comes from the top ten.

Of note for this clone: Its antigen is currently not known. Qualities for individual bases were not recorded, and no much larger clone is one base off.

The CDR3, cysteine through phenylalanine, is 15 amino acids long. Solely the CDR3 DNA is kept, with 45 bases framed from the first base. V has 7 bases trimmed and J has 5 bases trimmed; junction bases matching no gene number 8. CDR1 is given as SGHAT and CDR2 as FQDESV, both from the germline V gene (reference sequence). Paper-wide results and their limitations: Clinical and demographic metadata were provided uncurated, with the amount varying by source and participant.

Each collaborating institution followed its own protocols to collect whole blood in K2EDTA tubes. For TCRbeta analysis, collaborators shipped samples as frozen whole blood, isolated PBMCs, or DNA extracted from either of those sample types. The rearrangement combines TRBV11-1 with TRBJ2-2; 9 bases in between match TRBD1. Sequencing input: peripheral blood. This sequence originates from a human donor in a cohort sampled during active COVID-19. The CDR3 here reads CASNPGQGRTGELFF. The DNA sequence is as follows: TGTGCCAGCAATCCGGGACAGGGCCGAACCGGGGAGCTGTTTTTT.